Presented here are 19 T cell receptor beta chains from one specimen sequenced in a study of T cells in Graves' hyperthyroidism and ophthalmopathy. Amplified TCR beta CDR3 regions derived from RNA transcripts. The TCR CDR3 first-round RT-PCR relied on the HTBI primer set. Using its own MiXCR run on the multiplex PCR reads, TCRdb lists one record per CDR3 protein. The sample holds some 760,000 distinct CDR3 sequences; 12% to 15% are singletons and the top ten take 10%. The sample was blood. The origin of the receptors is a woman between 18 and 29 years old with Graves' hyperthyroidism.

This clonotype was detected only a few times. The rearrangement joins TRBV28 to TRBJ1-3; D is uncertain. Trimming cost V 10 bases and J 3 bases, with 10 bases left between them. This CDR3 has 12 amino acids. Germline lookup yields CDR1 MDHEN and CDR2 SYDVKM. This CDR3 is CATSSGGNTIYF. The CDR3 DNA sequence: TGTGCCACCTCGTCCGGTGGAAACACCATATATTTT.

A few counts support this clonotype. The chain employs TRBV6-1 and TRBJ1-5; no firm D call. The CDR3 consists of 14 residues. Trimming left V 6 bases short and J 4 bases short, with 13 bases between. Looked up from germline, CDR1 is MNHNS and CDR2 is SASEGT. The CDR3 DNA follows: TGTGCCAGCAGAGCCAGTACCCAAAATCAGCCCCAGCATTTT. It is translated as CASRASTQNQPQHF.

The CDR3 spells CASKQMNTEAFF. Written as DNA, the CDR3 is TGCGCCAGCAAACAGATGAACACTGAAGCTTTCTTT. This chain connects TRBV5-1 to TRBJ1-1; D ambiguous. V was trimmed by 6 bases and J by 0 bases, leaving 6 bases between them. There are 12 residues in the CDR3. Germline CDR1 SGHRS, CDR2 YFSETQ.

V gene TRBV28 combines with J gene TRBJ2-7; D might be TRBD1 (5 bases). The V gene's germline CDR1 is MDHEN and CDR2 SYDVKM. V shed 2 bases and J shed 8 bases, with 13 bases lying between them. The CDR3 sequence is 13 residues long. The CDR3 DNA sequence: TGTGCCAGCAGTTTAAAAGGGGCAGGGAAGCAGTACTTC. Encoded protein: CASSLKGAGKQYF. The whole variable domain, remainder taken from reference TRBV28 and TRBJ2-7, is DVKVTQSSRYLVKRTGEKVFLECVQDMDHENMFWYRQDPGLGLRLIYFSYDVKMKEKGDIPEGYSVSREKKERFSLILESASTNQTSMYLCASSLKGAGKQYFGPGTRLTVT.

Many counts were recorded for this clonotype. The J gene is TRBJ2-1, the V gene TRBV9, with 8 bases matching TRBD2. Germline V CDR1 and CDR2: SGDLS, YYNGEE. J was trimmed by 6 bases and V by 3 bases; bases with no gene match: 20. The CDR3 has 19 amino acids. CDR3 in DNA: TGTGCCAGCAGCGATGCCCTGGGAGCGGGAGCTTATTCGGGCAATGAGCAGTTCTTC. Its protein product is CASSDALGAGAYSGNEQFF.

This clonotype occurred many times. The rearrangement joins TRBV18 to TRBJ1-1; no firm D call. The CDR3 runs 15 residues. From germline, CDR1 is KGHSH and CDR2 LQKENI. V dropped 3 bases and J dropped 2 bases, with 13 bases sitting between them. The CDR3 protein is CASSPSTMGNTEAFF. The DNA for the CDR3 is TGTGCCAGCTCACCTTCCACGATGGGAAACACTGAAGCTTTCTTT.

A word on this clonotype: Given the absence of the conserved phenylalanine or tryptophan at the CDR3 end, a read error is likely. The chain joins TRBV2 to TRBJ2-4; D is undetermined. Trimming removed 0 bases from V and 0 bases from J, with 15 bases in between. CDR3 size: 18 residues. Germline-derived CDR1 and CDR2 are SNHLY and FYNNEI. This CDR3 is CASSEARGRNRAKNIQYI. The CDR3 DNA reads TGTGCCAGCAGTGAAGCGCGTGGGCGGAACCGAGCCAAAAACATTCAGTACATC.

This clonotype was recorded at least ten times. The chain has TRBV13 and TRBJ2-1; the match to TRBD2 covers 12 bases. V lost 6 bases, J lost 9 bases, and 9 bases stayed unmatched. The germline V gene encodes CDR1 PRHDT and CDR2 FYEKMQ (reference sequence). The CDR3 runs 15 residues. The CDR3 nucleotides are TGTGCCAGCAGGCTCCACCGACTAGCGGGAGTTGAGCAGTTCTTC. Translation: CASRLHRLAGVEQFF.

This clonotype was seen ten or more times. V and J are TRBV29-1 and TRBJ2-1; 9 nucleotides line up with TRBD1. The CDR3 spans 13 residues. Germline V gene data show CDR1 as SQVTM and CDR2 as ANQGSEA. J lost 9 bases, V lost 6 bases, and 9 bases had no gene match. Here the CDR3 DNA reads TGCAGCGTGGGACAGGGTGGTTACCCTGAGCAGTTCTTC. This codes for CSVGQGGYPEQFF.

This clonotype appeared many times. The chain combines TRBV5-6 with TRBJ2-7; a weak D match, TRBD2 (5 bases). This CDR3 contains 13 residues. Per the germline V gene, CDR1 is SGHDT and CDR2 is YYEEEE. The V gene lost 2 bases and the J gene lost 2 bases, with 8 bases spanning the gap. The CDR3 here is CASSFYGTYEQYF. CDR3 in DNA: TGTGCCAGCAGCTTTTACGGGACCTACGAGCAGTACTTC.

The gene calls are TRBV6-2 or TRBV6-3 and TRBJ1-3; no reliable D call. The length of the CDR3 is 12 residues. Germline assignment: CDR1 MNHEY and CDR2 SVGEGT. Trimming left V 5 bases short and J 2 bases short, with 4 bases between. CDR3: CASSVAGNTIYF. The CDR3 DNA reads as TGTGCCAGCAGTGTGGCTGGAAACACCATATATTTT.

The V and J genes are TRBV5-4 and TRBJ2-1; 7 nucleotides match TRBD2. This CDR3 spans 14 amino acids. V lost 0 bases, J lost 6 bases, and 3 bases stayed unmatched. Germline CDR1 SGHNT, CDR2 YYREEE (reference sequence). The DNA for the CDR3 is TGTGCCAGCAGCTTGGCCGGGGGGTTCAATGAGCAGTTCTTC. It is translated as CASSLAGGFNEQFF.

The chain uses TRBV13 and TRBJ2-7, with TRBD2 matching 12 bases. V lost 7 bases to trimming and J lost 3 bases; unmatched junction nucleotides: 7. CDR1 and CDR2 from the germline V gene are PRHDT and FYEKMQ (reference sequence). The length of the CDR3 is 15 residues. The CDR3 sequence: CASNLRTSGNYEQYF. The CDR3 DNA follows: TGTGCCAGCAACCTTCGGACTAGCGGGAACTACGAGCAGTACTTC.

This clonotype was seen ten or more times. The chain recombines TRBV6-2 or TRBV6-3 with TRBJ1-1, with 8 bases fitting TRBD1. The CDR3 totals 13 residues. From germline, CDR1 is MNHEY and CDR2 SVGEGT. V shed 8 bases and J 4 bases; nucleotides not matched to a gene: 6. CDR3 coding DNA: TGTGCCAGCGCTGGGACAGGCCGCACTGAAGCTTTCTTT. It translates to CASAGTGRTEAFF.

J is TRBJ2-5 and V is TRBV6-1; 9 bases are shared with TRBD2. CDR3 size: 16 residues. The V gene's germline CDR1 is MNHNS and CDR2 SASEGT. The V and J ends lost 6 bases and 0 bases, in that order; junction bases with no gene match: 8. The CDR3 loop reads CASRPGTSSYQETQYF. The CDR3 region has the DNA TGTGCCAGCAGACCCGGGACTAGCTCGTACCAAGAGACCCAGTACTTC.

This clonotype was picked up a small number of times. This chain's CDR3 is CASSFYEINNYGYTF. As DNA, the CDR3 is TGTGCCAGCAGTTTCTACGAGATTAATAACTATGGCTACACCTTC. This rearrangement joins TRBV28 to TRBJ1-2, with D unclear. V shed 3 bases and J shed 1 base, with 12 bases lying between them. The germline CDR1 and CDR2 sequences are MDHEN and SYDVKM. The CDR3 length is 15 residues.

This clonotype was observed many times. The V call is TRBV28, the J call TRBJ1-2; 9 bases align to TRBD1. The CDR3 extends over 16 amino acids. V lost 6 bases to trimming and J lost 4 bases; unmatched junction nucleotides: 12. Looked up from germline, CDR1 is MDHEN and CDR2 is SYDVKM. The CDR3 is CASRVPGQGLGYGYTF. In DNA form, the CDR3 reads TGTGCCAGCAGAGTCCCGGGACAGGGCTTGGGCTATGGCTACACCTTC.

This clonotype was seen repeatedly, ten times or more. The chain joins TRBV7-8 to TRBJ2-1; 8 bases fit TRBD2. This CDR3 is 16 amino acids long. In germline, CDR1 is SGHVS, CDR2 FQNEAQ. The V and J ends lost 1 base and 9 bases, in that order; junction bases with no gene match: 11. CDR3 bases: TGTGCCAGCAGCTTAGATAAGGTAGCGGGATGGGGTGAGCAGTTCTTC. Its translation: CASSLDKVAGWGEQFF.

This clonotype was detected many times. V usage is TRBV20-1 and J usage is TRBJ2-7; 8 positions agree with TRBD1. CDR3 length: 13 residues. V was clipped by 4 bases and J by 2 bases; unmatched bases: 4. Germline V gene data show CDR1 as DFQATT and CDR2 as SNEGSKA (reference sequence). The CDR3 nucleotides are TGCAGTGCTACACAGGGGGTCCCCTACGAGCAGTACTTC. Its protein product is CSATQGVPYEQYF.